Listed below are T cell receptor beta chains from one sample, sequenced in a study of cytomegalovirus exposure and HLA in healthy donors. Using immunoSEQ multiplex PCR, the repertoire was profiled, and TCRdb retains in-frame clones only, with some absent. This sample has approximately 150,000 clones, with 75% to 85% found just once. Sequenced material: PBMCs. Source of these receptors: a man aged 40-55 years in good health and CMV-seronegative. CDR3s include the opening cysteine and the closing phenylalanine or tryptophan. Fields, in order: V gene, clone size, D gene, J gene, CDR3 protein, CDR3 DNA. The D gene is left open where the match is weak. Not all rows give a size; the values are once, few, many and, for expanded clones, a class.

V: TRBV19; size: -; D: -; J: TRBJ2-7; CDR3: CASRAGYFPYEQYF; DNA: TGTGCCAGTAGAGCAGGGTATTTCCCCTACGAGCAGTACTTC
V: TRBV7-2; size: -; D: TRBD1; J: TRBJ1-1; CDR3: CASRPMGTGGQNTEAFF; DNA: TGTGCCAGCAGACCCATGGGGACAGGGGGGCAGAACACTGAAGCTTTCTTT
V: TRBV27; size: -; D: TRBD1; J: TRBJ2-1; CDR3: CASLRTGEGYNEQFF; DNA: TGTGCCAGCCTTAGGACAGGGGAGGGCTACAATGAGCAGTTCTTC
V: TRBV2; size: -; D: -; J: TRBJ1-5; CDR3: CASSDVGGTSNQPQHF; DNA: TGTGCCAGCAGTGATGTTGGCGGAACAAGCAATCAGCCCCAGCATTTT
V: TRBV4-1; size: -; D: TRBD1; J: TRBJ1-1; CDR3: CASSQTGVKNTEAFF; DNA: TGCGCCAGCAGCCAGACAGGGGTAAAGAACACTGAAGCTTTCTTT
V: TRBV5-1; size: -; D: -; J: TRBJ2-2; CDR3: CASTLNEGTNTGELFF; DNA: TGCGCCAGCACCTTGAACGAGGGAACGAACACCGGGGAGCTGTTTTTT
V: TRBV5-1; size: once; D: -; J: TRBJ2-1; CDR3: CASSLDGRAANEQFF; DNA: TGCGCCAGCAGCTTGGACGGGCGGGCGGCCAATGAGCAGTTCTTC
V: TRBV7-2; size: -; D: -; J: TRBJ2-1; CDR3: CASSLASSTSSYNEQFF; DNA: TGTGCCAGCAGCTTAGCGAGTTCGACTAGCTCCTACAATGAGCAGTTCTTC
V: TRBV30; size: -; D: -; J: TRBJ1-5; CDR3: CAWSEGAGNQPQHF; DNA: TGTGCCTGGAGTGAAGGGGCAGGGAATCAGCCCCAGCATTTT
V: TRBV11-2; size: -; D: TRBD1; J: TRBJ2-6; CDR3: CASSMTGVNSGANVLTF; DNA: TGTGCCAGCAGCATGACAGGGGTCAACTCTGGGGCCAACGTCCTGACTTTC
V: TRBV7-6; size: -; D: TRBD1; J: TRBJ2-2; CDR3: CASSSSDRGWTGELFF; DNA: TGTGCCAGCAGCAGCAGCGACAGGGGATGGACCGGGGAGCTGTTTTTT
V: TRBV6-5; size: few; D: TRBD1; J: TRBJ1-5; CDR3: CASRPYRGKPQHF; DNA: TGTGCCAGCAGACCCTACAGGGGTAAACCCCAGCATTTT
V: TRBV5-1; size: -; D: -; J: TRBJ2-1; CDR3: CASSLAGRDEQFF; DNA: TGCGCCAGCAGCTTGGCCGGGCGGGATGAGCAGTTCTTC
V: TRBV7-9; size: -; D: -; J: TRBJ2-3; CDR3: CASSSRGPDTQYF; DNA: TGTGCCAGCAGCAGCAGGGGTCCAGATACGCAGTATTTT
V: TRBV29-1; size: -; D: TRBD1; J: TRBJ1-2; CDR3: CSVEDRAGYTF; DNA: TGCAGCGTCGAGGACAGGGCTGGCTACACCTTC
V: TRBV11-2; size: once; D: TRBD2; J: TRBJ2-1; CDR3: CASSLGGSSYNEQFF; DNA: TGTGCCAGCAGCTTAGGCGGGAGCTCCTACAATGAGCAGTTCTTC
V: TRBV18; size: few; D: TRBD1; J: TRBJ1-4; CDR3: CASSAQQGAYEKLFF; DNA: TGTGCCAGCTCAGCCCAACAGGGGGCGTATGAAAAACTGTTTTTT
V: TRBV11-2; size: once; D: TRBD1; J: TRBJ1-5; CDR3: CASSWGRGSSNQPQHF; DNA: TGTGCCAGCAGCTGGGGCAGGGGGAGTAGCAATCAGCCCCAGCATTTT
V: TRBV6-6; size: -; D: -; J: TRBJ2-5; CDR3: CASRQGRETQYF; DNA: TGTGCCAGCAGACAGGGGAGGGAGACCCAGTACTTC
V: TRBV7-2; size: -; D: -; J: TRBJ2-7; CDR3: CASSLGSGSPYEQYF; DNA: TGTGCCAGCAGTTTAGGGTCGGGGAGTCCCTACGAGCAGTACTTC
V: TRBV10-2; size: -; D: -; J: TRBJ2-5; CDR3: CASRKPGRETQYF; DNA: TGCGCCAGCAGAAAACCAGGGAGGGAGACCCAGTACTTC
V: TRBV5-8; size: -; D: TRBD1; J: TRBJ2-5; CDR3: CASSLETDRGGKTQYF; DNA: TGTGCCAGCAGCTTGGAAACGGACAGGGGAGGGAAGACCCAGTACTTC
V: TRBV7-8; size: -; D: -; J: TRBJ1-6; CDR3: CASSLEISSYNSPLHF; DNA: TGTGCCAGCAGCTTAGAGATCAGCTCCTATAATTCACCCCTCCACTTT
V: TRBV29-1; size: few; D: -; J: TRBJ2-1; CDR3: CSVEGNIGDYNEQFF; DNA: TGCAGCGTTGAAGGAAACATAGGGGACTACAATGAGCAGTTCTTC
V: TRBV7-2; size: -; D: -; J: TRBJ2-1; CDR3: CASSKRARNEQFF; DNA: TGTGCCAGCAGCAAGCGCGCTAGGAATGAGCAGTTCTTC
V: TRBV19; size: -; D: -; J: TRBJ1-5; CDR3: CASRRDGNQPQHF; DNA: TGTGCCAGTAGGAGGGATGGCAATCAGCCCCAGCATTTT
V: TRBV28; size: -; D: -; J: TRBJ1-5; CDR3: CASSLQSGGGGQPQHF; DNA: TGTGCCAGCAGTCTCCAGTCCGGGGGGGGCGGTCAGCCCCAGCATTTT
V: TRBV5-6; size: -; D: TRBD1; J: TRBJ1-4; CDR3: CASSISGQGAEKLFF; DNA: TGTGCCAGCAGCATTTCAGGACAGGGGGCTGAAAAACTGTTTTTT
V: TRBV5-1; size: -; D: TRBD1; J: TRBJ1-5; CDR3: CASSSTGGENQPQHF; DNA: TGCGCCAGCAGCAGTACAGGGGGGGAAAATCAGCCCCAGCATTTT
V: TRBV18; size: -; D: TRBD2; J: TRBJ2-3; CDR3: CASSPIGLAGGAVRNTQYF; DNA: TGTGCCAGCTCACCGATTGGACTAGCGGGGGGCGCAGTCAGGAATACGCAGTATTTT
V: TRBV6-6; size: -; D: -; J: TRBJ2-3; CDR3: CASSYVVSSTDTQYF; DNA: TGTGCCAGCAGTTACGTTGTTAGTAGCACAGATACGCAGTATTTT
V: TRBV29-1; size: -; D: TRBD1; J: TRBJ2-5; CDR3: CSSPPQGAQETQHF; DNA: TGCAGCTCCCCCCCCCAGGGGGCTCAAGAGACCCAGCACTTC
V: TRBV12-5; size: -; D: -; J: TRBJ2-1; CDR3: CASGLLIGNRDNEQFF; DNA: TGTGCTAGTGGTTTGTTGATAGGAAATCGGGACAATGAGCAGTTCTTC
V: TRBV5-1; size: -; D: -; J: TRBJ2-7; CDR3: CASSLMVLTRQAYEQYF; DNA: TGCGCCAGCAGCTTGATGGTTCTGACCCGACAGGCCTACGAGCAGTACTTC
V: TRBV10-3; size: -; D: TRBD1; J: TRBJ2-7; CDR3: CAISERDRVVDEQYF; DNA: TGTGCCATCAGTGAAAGGGACAGGGTGGTGGACGAGCAGTACTTC
V: TRBV30; size: -; D: -; J: TRBJ1-4; CDR3: CAWKRPFEKLFF; DNA: TGTGCCTGGAAGCGGCCTTTTGAAAAACTGTTTTTT
V: TRBV7-2; size: -; D: -; J: TRBJ1-1; CDR3: CASSRGDLRNTEAFF; DNA: TGTGCCAGCAGCCGAGGTGATCTGAGGAACACTGAAGCTTTCTTT
V: TRBV7-2; size: -; D: -; J: TRBJ1-2; CDR3: CASSPTQGGAPEF; DNA: TGTGCCAGCAGCCCGACACAAGGGGGAGCTCCAGAATTC
V: TRBV25-1; size: -; D: -; J: TRBJ2-3; CDR3: CASSEFNRASTDTQYF; DNA: TGTGCCAGCAGTGAATTCAACAGGGCTTCGACAGATACGCAGTATTTT
V: TRBV7-2; size: few; D: -; J: TRBJ2-7; CDR3: CASSWLYEQYF; DNA: TGTGCCAGCAGCTGGCTCTACGAGCAGTACTTC
V: TRBV6-5; size: -; D: -; J: TRBJ1-3; CDR3: CASSYSDSGNTIYF; DNA: TGTGCCAGCAGTTACTCCGACAGCGGAAACACCATATATTTT
V: TRBV11-2; size: -; D: TRBD2; J: TRBJ2-1; CDR3: CASSLTSGASYNEQFF; DNA: TGTGCCAGCAGCTTAACTAGCGGGGCCTCCTACAATGAGCAGTTCTTC
V: TRBV19; size: -; D: TRBD1; J: TRBJ1-6; CDR3: CASSIPTGGNSPLHF; DNA: TGTGCCAGTAGTATCCCGACAGGGGGTAATTCACCCCTCCACTTT
V: TRBV6-1; size: -; D: TRBD1; J: TRBJ2-3; CDR3: CASRADRGRTDTQYF; DNA: TGTGCCAGCAGAGCGGACAGGGGGCGGACAGATACGCAGTATTTT
V: TRBV6-5; size: -; D: -; J: TRBJ2-4; CDR3: CASRRGSKNIQYF; DNA: TGTGCCAGCAGAAGGGGTTCCAAAAACATTCAGTACTTC